The 29 T cell receptor beta chains reported below all come from one sample, sequenced in a study of OX40 agonist ivuxolimab in advanced cancers. Clones were sequenced by immunoSEQ multiplex PCR, and TCRdb holds only the in-frame ones, with some missing. The table has around 15,000 clones, 77% seen once. The sequences come from CD4+ or CD8+ T cells sorted from blood, collected in a trial of the OX40 agonist ivuxolimab. Receptor source: an adult with an advanced solid tumor such as melanoma, head and neck, liver or kidney cancer.

The chain employs TRBV5-4 and TRBJ1-6; 7 nucleotides align to TRBD1. The ends lost 6 bases at V and 3 bases at J; junction bases unmatched: 9. Germline V gives CDR1 SGHNT, CDR2 YYREEE (reference sequence). CDR3 size: 16 residues. The CDR3, as DNA: TGTGCCAGCAACTCCCGGGACAGCCTCTATAATTCACCCCTCCACTTT. Translating it yields CASNSRDSLYNSPLHF.

The V gene is TRBV5-1, the J gene TRBJ2-5, with a tentative D call TRBD1 (6 bases). Matching the DNA end better, TRBJ2-7 makes the J call doubtful. Germline assignment: CDR1 SGHRS and CDR2 YFSETQ. CDR3 length equals 12 residues. The CDR3 loop reads CASSWDNYEQYF. CDR3 DNA sequence: TGCGCCAGCAGCTGGGACAACTACGAGCAGTACTTC.

The chain combines TRBV4-1 with TRBJ1-1; D is unresolved. Germline CDR1 and CDR2: MGHRA and YSYEKL. The CDR3 runs to 11 residues. Trimming took 7 bases from V and 5 from J, leaving 8 bases between them. The CDR3 reads CASKLGTEAFF. In DNA form, the CDR3 reads TGCGCCAGCAAATTGGGAACTGAAGCTTTCTTT.

V is TRBV27 and J is TRBJ1-2; TRBD1 is a possible D gene (6 bases). With 9 bases removed from V and 4 bases from J, the gap between germline ends came to 12 bases. Looked up from germline, CDR1 is MNHEY and CDR2 is SMNVEV (reference sequence). The CDR3 totals 12 residues. CDR3 coding DNA: TGTGCCAGTCGGGCGGGGGCCTATGGCTACACCTTC. Protein: CASRAGAYGYTF.

This chain joins TRBV5-5 and TRBJ2-7; weak D call: TRBD1 (6 bases). The germline V gene has CDR1 SGHKS and CDR2 YYEKEE (reference sequence). V lost 3 bases and J lost 2, with 15 bases in between. This CDR3 has 15 residues. The CDR3 region is CASSSRGGRAYEQYF. In nucleotides, the CDR3 is TGTGCCAGCAGCTCCCGAGGGGGAAGAGCCTACGAGCAGTACTTC. The variable domain in full, completed from reference TRBV5-5 and TRBJ2-7, reads DAGVTQSPTHLIKTRGQQVTLRCSPISGHKSVSWYQQVLGQGPQFIFQYYEKEERGRGNFPDRFSARQFPNYSSELNVNALLLGDSALYLCASSSRGGRAYEQYFGPGTRLTVT.

The J gene is TRBJ2-7, the V gene TRBV6-6, with no clear D. Trimming took off 2 bases at V and 2 bases at J, with 7 bases between the two ends. Germline V gene data show CDR1 as MNHNY and CDR2 as SVGAGI (reference sequence). There are 13 residues in the CDR3. The CDR3 is CASSYGGTYEQYF. The CDR3 DNA reads TGTGCCAGCAGTTACGGCGGTACCTACGAGCAGTACTTC.

Only one count was recorded for this clone. Compared with germline, one end of the junction differs, possibly owing to a read error. The rearrangement joins TRBV5-1 to TRBJ2-7, with D possibly being TRBD2 (6 bases). CDR1 is SGHRS and CDR2 is YFSETQ in the germline V gene. The CDR3 loop spans 12 amino acids. The DNA for the CDR3 is TGTGCCAGCAGCTTGGGGGGTTACGAGCAGTACTTC. Its translation: CASSLGGYEQYF.

The genes are TRBV25-1 and TRBJ2-7; D may be TRBD2 (5 bases). Germline loops: CDR1 MGHDK, CDR2 SYGVNS. V was clipped by 4 bases and J by 5 bases, with 9 bases between them. This CDR3 has 12 residues. CDR3 sequence (DNA): TGTGCCAGCAGTGCATACGGGGACGAGCAGTACTTC. Translation: CASSAYGDEQYF.

This clone was recorded a few times. This chain connects TRBV6-1 to TRBJ2-7; 11 bases align to TRBD1. The length of the CDR3 is 13 residues. CDR1 is MNHNS and CDR2 is SASEGT in the germline V gene. V dropped 7 bases and J dropped 4; count of bases not matched to a gene: 3. In DNA, the CDR3 is TGTGCCAGCACCGGGACAGGGGGGTACGAGCAGTACTTC. It yields the protein CASTGTGGYEQYF.

This clone was detected only once. The V gene is TRBV25-1, the J gene TRBJ2-1; perhaps TRBD1 as D (6 bases). CDR1 MGHDK and CDR2 SYGVNS come from the germline V gene. There are 14 residues in the CDR3. V lost 7 bases to trimming and J lost 5 bases, with 15 bases between them. CDR3 DNA sequence: TGTGCCAGCACCCGGGACACCACCCACAATGAGCAGTTCTTC. Protein product: CASTRDTTHNEQFF.

This clone was seen just once. The chain uses TRBV6-5 and TRBJ2-1, with 8 bases that match TRBD2. Per germline, CDR1 MNHEY and CDR2 SVGAGI. The CDR3 sequence is 14 residues long. J lost 7 bases, V lost 5 bases, and 7 bases had no gene match. CDR3 in amino acids: CASSTGTSINEQFF. CDR3 sequence (DNA): TGTGCCAGCAGTACCGGGACTAGTATAAATGAGCAGTTCTTC.

This clone was observed a few times. The CDR3 sequence is CASSIFLNTEAFF. The CDR3, as DNA: TGTGCCAGTAGTATCTTCCTGAACACTGAAGCTTTCTTT. The chain couples TRBV19 to TRBJ1-1; D unresolved. The CDR3 is 13 residues long. Germline assignment: CDR1 LNHDA and CDR2 SQIVND (reference sequence). Trimming shortened V by 3 bases and J by 0 bases, and 5 bases separated the two germline ends.

The chain combines TRBV4-3 with TRBJ1-1; D not certain. Trimming cost V 2 bases and J 3 bases, with 7 bases left between them. This CDR3 has 13 amino acids. Germline V gene sequence: CDR1 LGHNA, CDR2 YSLEER. In DNA form, the CDR3 reads TGCGCCAGCAGCCAATTGGGTCACACTGAAGCTTTCTTT. Its translation: CASSQLGHTEAFF.

This clone is a singleton in its sample. This rearrangement joins TRBV9 to TRBJ2-1, with TRBD2 matching 7 bases. The germline V gene encodes CDR1 SGDLS and CDR2 YYNGEE. CDR3 length: 16 residues. J was trimmed by 0 bases and V by 0 bases; bases with no gene match: 3. CDR3 loop: CASSVEGGSSYNEQFF. CDR3 nucleotides: TGTGCCAGCAGCGTAGAAGGCGGGAGCTCCTACAATGAGCAGTTCTTC.

This clone is judged medium-sized. CDR3 amino acids: CASSPGTAYNSPLHF. CDR3 DNA sequence: TGCGCCAGCAGCCCTGGGACGGCCTATAATTCACCCCTCCACTTT. The V and J genes are TRBV4-1 and TRBJ1-6; tentatively, D is TRBD1 (5 bases). Germline V gene data show CDR1 as MGHRA and CDR2 as YSYEKL. V was shortened by 4 bases and J by 2 bases, with 9 bases between the two germline ends. This CDR3 comprises 15 residues.

The chain joins TRBV5-4 to TRBJ2-2, with a weak D call TRBD2 (6 bases). Trimming cost V 0 bases and J 7 bases, with 10 bases left between them. There are 14 residues in the CDR3. The germline V gene encodes CDR1 SGHNT and CDR2 YYREEE (reference sequence). Written as DNA, the CDR3 is TGTGCCAGCAGCTTGGGGGCCGGGGGCGGGGAGCTGTTTTTT. Translated: CASSLGAGGGELFF.

This chain uses TRBV5-6 with TRBJ2-5; TRBD1 aligns across 8 bases. The ends lost 4 bases at V and 7 bases at J; junction bases unmatched: 12. The length of the CDR3 is 15 residues. In germline, CDR1 is SGHDT, CDR2 YYEEEE. CDR3 residues: CASSPRTGWVWTQYF. CDR3 coding DNA: TGTGCCAGCAGCCCCCGGACAGGGTGGGTTTGGACCCAGTACTTC.

Notes on this clone: Other DNA sequences in this sample translate to the same CDR3. The rearrangement links TRBV5-6 to TRBJ2-1, with D perhaps TRBD2 (5 bases). The CDR3 extends over 12 amino acids. With 0 bases removed from V and 7 bases from J, the gap between germline ends came to 5 bases. CDR1 is SGHDT and CDR2 is YYEEEE in the germline V gene. CDR3 sequence (DNA): TGTGCCAGCAGCTTGGGCGGGAATGAGCAGTTCTTC. It encodes CASSLGGNEQFF.

This sequence joins TRBV6-5 and TRBJ2-5, with TRBD1 identical over 8 bases. The length of the CDR3 is 15 residues. Germline loops: CDR1 MNHEY, CDR2 SVGAGI. The V and J ends lost 4 bases and 1 base, in that order; junction bases with no gene match: 5. The CDR3 nucleotides read TGTGCCAGCAGTTCGACAGGGGAACCCCAAGAGACCCAGTACTTC. Translation: CASSSTGEPQETQYF.

The J gene is TRBJ2-7, the V gene TRBV4-1, with D possibly being TRBD2 (6 bases). V dropped 1 base and J dropped 4 bases, with 14 bases sitting between them. CDR1 and CDR2 (germline): MGHRA, YSYEKL. The CDR3 consists of 15 residues. The chain's CDR3 is CASSQGLAPSYEQYF. CDR3 bases: TGCGCCAGCAGCCAAGGGCTAGCGCCGAGTTACGAGCAGTACTTC.

The rearrangement uses TRBV9 and TRBJ1-2; D is unclear. Deletions cut 4 bases from V and 2 bases from J, with 12 bases between. The CDR3 is made up of 14 amino acids. CDR1 and CDR2 (germline): SGDLS, YYNGEE. CDR3 in DNA: TGTGCCAGCAGCTACCAGGTCGGGAACTATGGCTACACCTTC. Translation: CASSYQVGNYGYTF. Using reference TRBV9 and TRBJ1-2 for the parts outside the CDR3, the full variable domain is DSGVTQTPKHLITATGQRVTLRCSPRSGDLSVYWYQQSLDQGLQFLIQYYNGEERAKGNILERFSAQQFPDLHSELNLSSLELGDSALYFCASSYQVGNYGYTFGSGTRLTVV.

The rearrangement links TRBV10-3 to TRBJ2-5; 7 positions agree with TRBD2. This CDR3 is built from 15 residues. With V trimmed by 5 bases and J by 5 bases, 11 bases remained unmatched. CDR1 is ENHRY, CDR2 SYGVKD, per germline. CDR3 region: CAISHGLGGMETQYF. The CDR3 DNA reads as TGTGCCATCAGTCACGGACTAGGAGGGATGGAGACCCAGTACTTC.

V is TRBV25-1 and J is TRBJ2-1, with 12 bases fitting TRBD2. Germline CDR1 and CDR2: MGHDK and SYGVNS. Trimming at V came to 4 bases and at J to 8 bases, leaving 9 bases not matched to a gene. The CDR3 covers 16 residues. CDR3 DNA sequence: TGTGCCAGCAGTGTCTTGACTAGCGGGGGATCTTATGAGCAGTTCTTC. Protein: CASSVLTSGGSYEQFF. Together with reference TRBV25-1 and TRBJ2-1, the CDR3 gives the full variable domain: EADIYQTPRYLVIGTGKKITLECSQTMGHDKMYWYQQDPGMELHLIHYSYGVNSTEKGDLSSESTVSRIRTEHFPLTLESARPSHTSQYLCASSVLTSGGSYEQFFGPGTRLTVL.

The genes are TRBV4-3 and TRBJ1-1, with D maybe TRBD1 (6 bases). V dropped 4 bases and J dropped 0 bases, with 12 bases sitting between them. The CDR3 is 15 amino acids. CDR1 is LGHNA, CDR2 YSLEER, per germline. The CDR3 sequence is CASSPGQLLNTEAFF. CDR3 bases: TGCGCCAGCAGCCCAGGACAGTTACTGAACACTGAAGCTTTCTTT.

The V and J genes are TRBV7-1 and TRBJ1-1, with 7 positions matching TRBD1. TRBV7-1 carries the ORF label, with uncertain function. The CDR3 consists of 14 residues. The trim removed 4 bases at V and 2 bases at J, leaving 4 bases unmatched. The CDR3 sequence is CASSFRGVNTEAFF. The CDR3 region has the DNA TGTGCCAGCAGCTTCAGGGGGGTTAACACTGAAGCTTTCTTT.

The rearrangement uses TRBV27 and TRBJ1-2; 8 bases map to TRBD1. There are 14 residues in the CDR3. The germline gives CDR1 MNHEY, CDR2 SMNVEV (reference sequence). V gave up 2 bases and J gave up 6 bases; unmatched junction bases: 5. The chain's CDR3 is CASSLRQGWNGYTF. In nucleotides, the CDR3 is TGTGCCAGCAGTTTAAGACAGGGGTGGAATGGCTACACCTTC.

About this clone itself: One end of the junction fails to match germline, which may point to a read error. The chain employs TRBV2 and TRBJ1-2, with D unresolved. The CDR3 sequence is 13 residues long. Germline V gene sequence: CDR1 SNHLY, CDR2 FYNNEI. CDR3 coding DNA: TGTGCCAGCAGCGGCCCAGAGAACTATCGCTACACCTTC. Translation gives CASSGPENYRYTF.

This sequence joins TRBV27 and TRBJ2-1; no clear D gene. The CDR3 runs to 12 residues. From germline, CDR1 is MNHEY and CDR2 SMNVEV (reference sequence). V was clipped by 5 bases and J by 8 bases, with 10 bases between them. CDR3 region: CASSLPSDEQFF. In DNA form, the CDR3 reads TGTGCCAGCAGTCTGCCGAGCGATGAGCAGTTCTTC.

This chain joins TRBV7-2 and TRBJ1-1; D unclear. The V end lost 0 bases, the J end lost 5 bases, and 7 bases lay between the germline ends. Germline-derived CDR1 and CDR2 are SGHTA and FQGNSA. The length of the CDR3 is 13 residues. CDR3 in DNA: TGTGCCAGCAGCTTAGCCCAAGAAACTGAAGCTTTCTTT. The encoded protein is CASSLAQETEAFF. Variable domain in full (rest from reference TRBV7-2 and TRBJ1-1): GAGVSQSPSNKVTEKGKDVELRCDPISGHTALYWYRQSLGQGLEFLIYFQGNSAPDKSGLPSDRFSAERTGGSVSTLTIQRTQQEDSAVYLCASSLAQETEAFFGQGTRLTVV.